The 14 T cell receptor beta chains in this list originate from one sample, sequenced in a study of T-cell reconstitution after alpha-beta-depleted transplantation in children. Unique molecular identifiers tagged the TCRbeta library. One entry per CDR3 protein, called by TCRdb with MiXCR from the PCR reads. The sample shows about 610,000 distinct CDR3 sequences, roughly a tenth of them seen only once. Sequencing used PBMCs from the stem cell graft donor, obtained from the stem cell graft. All receptors come from a human donor who donated a stem cell graft to a child with acute myeloid leukemia.

This chain links TRBV12-3 or TRBV12-4 with TRBJ1-5; D gene ambiguous. The CDR3 is 14 residues long. V dropped 6 bases and J dropped 2 bases, with 11 bases sitting between them. This CDR3 is CASSLGMGNQPQHF. CDR3 DNA: TGTGCCAGCAGCCTCGGAATGGGCAATCAGCCCCAGCATTTT.

This clonotype was recorded only once. The J gene is TRBJ2-1, the V gene TRBV30; tentatively, D is TRBD2 (5 bases). Germline V gives CDR1 GTSNPN, CDR2 SVGIG (reference sequence). The CDR3 has 11 amino acids. V lost 1 base to trimming and J lost 9 bases, with 7 bases between them. CDR3 DNA sequence: TGTGCCTGGAGTGCCGCGGGTGAGCAGTTCTTC. Translation gives CAWSAAGEQFF.

Only a few counts were recorded for this clonotype. The chain couples TRBV7-9 to TRBJ2-1; 11 nucleotides agree with TRBD2. CDR3 size: 16 residues. V dropped 5 bases and J dropped 5; count of bases not matched to a gene: 8. CDR1 and CDR2 (germline): SEHNR, FQNEAQ (reference sequence). CDR3 residues: CASSLLAGGRDNEQFF. For the CDR3, the DNA is TGTGCCAGCAGCCTCCTAGCGGGAGGTAGGGACAATGAGCAGTTCTTC.

With regard to this clonotype: A much bigger clone sits one base away, suggesting this may be a read error. The rearrangement uses TRBV7-2 and TRBJ1-5; 8 positions agree with TRBD1. The CDR3 runs 15 residues. Germline V gene sequence: CDR1 SGHTA, CDR2 FQGNSA. The DNA for the CDR3 is TGTGCCAGCAGCTTAGCGGCAGGGGGCGGCCAGCCCCAGAATTTT. This encodes CASSLAAGGGQPQNF.

A remark on this clonotype: An end of the junction differs from the germline gene, which may be a read error. V usage is TRBV11-2 and J usage is TRBJ2-1; TRBD2 is a possible D gene (6 bases). Germline V gives CDR1 SGHAT, CDR2 FQNNGV. The CDR3 is 11 residues long. The CDR3 DNA reads TGTGCCAGCAGCTTAGTAACGGAGCGGGTGTTC. It translates to CASSLVTERVF.

The chain recombines TRBV10-3 with TRBJ2-5, with D possibly TRBD1 on 5 matching bases. Germline-derived CDR1 and CDR2 are ENHRY and SYGVKD. This CDR3 spans 12 amino acids. Trimming removed 10 bases from V and 3 bases from J, with 12 bases in between. The DNA of the CDR3 is TGTGCCACCGGTCCAGGGAAAGAGACCCAGTACTTC. This translates into CATGPGKETQYF.

This chain joins TRBV28 and TRBJ2-4; possibly TRBD1 for D (5 bases). The CDR3 consists of 14 residues. In germline, CDR1 is MDHEN, CDR2 SYDVKM. Trimming shortened V by 5 bases and J by 7 bases, and 15 bases separated the two germline ends. The CDR3 sequence: CASSTPGAENIQYF. In DNA form, the CDR3 reads TGTGCCAGCAGTACCCCTGGGGCGGAGAACATTCAGTACTTC. The variable domain in full, completed from reference TRBV28 and TRBJ2-4, reads DVKVTQSSRYLVKRTGEKVFLECVQDMDHENMFWYRQDPGLGLRLIYFSYDVKMKEKGDIPEGYSVSREKKERFSLILESASTNQTSMYLCASSTPGAENIQYFGAGTRLSVL.

This clonotype appeared a few times. V is TRBV19 and J is TRBJ2-1, with D unresolved. V lost 9 bases and J 7 bases, leaving 10 bases between the germline ends. CDR1 is LNHDA, CDR2 SQIVND, per germline (reference sequence). This CDR3 contains 11 residues. This chain's CDR3 is CASGFSNEQFF. Written as DNA, the CDR3 is TGTGCCAGCGGATTCTCGAATGAGCAGTTCTTC.

In its sample, this clonotype was seen a few times. The chain uses TRBV20-1 and TRBJ1-1, with a tentative D call TRBD1 (5 bases). The germline V gene encodes CDR1 DFQATT and CDR2 SNEGSKA (reference sequence). V was clipped by 3 bases and J by 1 base, with 9 bases between them. The CDR3 contains 13 residues. CDR3: CSARGDWNTEAFF. The CDR3 nucleotides are TGCAGTGCTAGGGGGGACTGGAACACTGAAGCTTTCTTT.

This clonotype was seen at least ten times. This chain connects TRBV9 to TRBJ2-2; 7 positions match TRBD2. CDR1 is SGDLS, CDR2 YYNGEE, per germline. V was pared by 3 bases and J by 7 bases, with 12 bases of the junction left unmatched. The CDR3 consists of 16 residues. In DNA form, the CDR3 reads TGTGCCAGCAGCGGCCTGGGGGGGACCAGCGGCGGGGAGCTGTTTTTT. Protein product: CASSGLGGTSGGELFF.

This clonotype was detected ten times or more. V is TRBV6-1 and J is TRBJ2-4; no definite D call. The CDR3 totals 13 residues. Trimming took 2 bases from V and 7 from J, leaving 9 bases between them. Germline CDR1 is MNHNS and CDR2 is SASEGT. CDR3 amino acids: CASSERADNIQYF. The CDR3 DNA follows: TGTGCCAGCAGTGAACGGGCAGATAACATTCAGTACTTC.

V gene TRBV29-1 combines with J gene TRBJ1-2; D might be TRBD1 (6 bases). The CDR3 extends over 15 amino acids. Germline V gene lookup returns CDR1 SQVTM and CDR2 ANQGSEA. Between the trimmed V and J ends, which lost 1 base and 6 bases, there was a span of 18 bases. The CDR3 is CSVEGRDIDGHGYTF. CDR3 DNA sequence: TGCAGCGTTGAAGGCCGGGACATAGACGGTCATGGCTACACCTTC.

V usage is TRBV12-3 or TRBV12-4 and J usage is TRBJ2-3; TRBD1 matches 7 bases. With 5 bases clipped from V and 5 bases from J, the junction kept 4 bases outside the gene matches. This CDR3 is 13 amino acids long. CDR3 DNA sequence: TGTGCCAGCAGTGGTAACAGGGGAGATACGCAGTATTTT. Amino acids: CASSGNRGDTQYF.

This clonotype was counted only a few times. V usage is TRBV5-6 and J usage is TRBJ1-1; 9 nucleotides align to TRBD1. This CDR3 is 15 amino acids long. Germline loops: CDR1 SGHDT, CDR2 YYEEEE. V lost 2 bases to trimming and J lost 7 bases; unmatched junction nucleotides: 9. Written as DNA, the CDR3 is TGTGCCAGCAGCTTCCCGCACAGGGGGCAGGATGAAGCTTTCTTT. Residues: CASSFPHRGQDEAFF.